This T cell receptor (beta chain) was captured by sequencing in a study of blood T cell repertoires in COVID-19. Overall study: There were acute and convalescent COVID-19 samples, and they came from the United States, Italy and Spain.

Germline CDR1 ENHRY, CDR2 SYGVKD. Trimming took 10 bases from V and 4 from J; bases not matched to a gene: 10. The CDR3 covers 14 residues. The method was immunoSEQ multiplex PCR; TCRdb's version includes in-frame clones alone and lacks a portion of them. This sample yields 120,000 or so clones, of which just under 90% are seen a single time; roughly 2.2% belongs to the top ten. Sequenced input: peripheral blood. This TCR came from a woman aged 50 to 60 with acute or convalescent COVID-19. This sequence joins TRBV10-3 and TRBJ1-2; 9 bases are shared with TRBD1. The chain's CDR3 is CATLKQGATYGYTF. The CDR3 DNA sequence: TGTGCCACACTAAAACAGGGGGCTACCTATGGCTACACCTTC.